These 9 T cell receptor beta chains originate from one sample sequenced in a study of response to subunit inactivated influenza vaccine. MiXCR was run by TCRdb on the RT-PCR reads, yielding one entry per CDR3 protein. The table shows 150,000 to 200,000 distinct CDR3 sequences, with about an eighth occurring only once. This sample also appeared in a second study, on T cells expressing NK-cell markers. Per that paper: With UMIs, 5'RACE template switching was used to make TCR beta cDNA.

The specimen was CD8+ T cells sorted from PBMCs, collected approximately 12 days after vaccination. These receptors were collected from a man between 45 and 60 years old who received an inactivated influenza vaccine.

The rearrangement uses TRBV6-1 and TRBJ1-1, with D possibly matching TRBD1 (6 bases). The CDR3 sequence is 15 residues long. V gave up 5 bases and J gave up 1 base, with 14 bases separating them. Germline V gene sequence: CDR1 MNHNS, CDR2 SASEGT. The CDR3 nucleotides read TGTGCCAGCAGTCCAGGGGAAGGGGCGAACACTGAAGCTTTCTTT. This gives the protein CASSPGEGANTEAFF.

Of note for this clonotype: A much larger clone differs by one base, so this may be a read error. V and J are TRBV6-5 and TRBJ2-7, with D tentatively TRBD1 (5 bases). V lost 6 bases and J 2 bases, leaving 11 bases between the germline ends. The CDR3 sequence is 13 residues long. The germline V gene encodes CDR1 MNHEY and CDR2 SVGAGI. CDR3 protein: CASRLDSTYEQYF. CDR3 coding DNA: TGTGCCAGCAGGTTAGACAGCACCTACGAGCAGTACTTC.

The DNA of the CDR3 is TGTGCCAGCAGGGACAATGAAAAACTGTTTTTT. Amino acid sequence: CASRDNEKLFF. V gene TRBV2 combines with J gene TRBJ1-4; D unresolved. Germline V gene lookup returns CDR1 SNHLY and CDR2 FYNNEI. The CDR3 has 11 residues. Trimming left V 6 bases short and J 5 bases short, with 4 bases between.

The chain uses TRBV4-3 and TRBJ2-7; the D gene could be TRBD1 or TRBD2 (5 bases each). This CDR3 has 15 residues. CDR1 and CDR2 (germline): LGHNA, YSLEER. V was cut by 3 bases and J by 2 bases, with 14 bases left in between. The CDR3 region has the DNA TGCGCCAGCAGCCAGACCGCTGGGACCCCCTACGAGCAGTACTTC. This encodes CASSQTAGTPYEQYF.

In this sample, this clonotype turned up a few times. This sequence joins TRBV7-2 and TRBJ2-1, with 9 bases matching TRBD2. Germline loops: CDR1 SGHTA, CDR2 FQGNSA. After removal of 4 bases from V and 2 bases from J, the junction contained 6 bases not matched to a gene. This CDR3 comprises 16 residues. The CDR3 region has the DNA TGTGCCAGCAGCTCGTTAGCGGGAGCTCCCTACAATGAGCAGTTCTTC. This encodes CASSSLAGAPYNEQFF.

This clonotype was observed many times. The genes are TRBV9 and TRBJ1-2; D possibly corresponds to TRBD1 (6 bases). This CDR3 contains 12 residues. CDR1 SGDLS and CDR2 YYNGEE come from the germline V gene. Trimming left V 3 bases short and J 5 bases short, with 8 bases between. This CDR3 reads CASSEGGYGYTF. CDR3 DNA sequence: TGTGCCAGCAGCGAGGGGGGATATGGCTACACCTTC.

This clonotype was counted only a few times. The chain couples TRBV5-5 to TRBJ2-5; D uncertain. Germline V lookup: CDR1 SGHKS, CDR2 YYEKEE (reference sequence). The length of the CDR3 is 14 residues. Trimming removed 4 bases from V and 1 base from J, with 11 bases in between. CDR3 sequence reads: CASSTRHTQETQYF. CDR3 DNA sequence: TGTGCCAGCAGCACCCGTCACACCCAAGAGACCCAGTACTTC.

This chain links TRBV7-8 with TRBJ2-1; D possibly corresponds to TRBD1 (7 bases). The CDR3 loop spans 12 amino acids. Germline CDR1 SGHVS, CDR2 FQNEAQ. Trimming cost V 6 bases and J 9 bases, with 12 bases left between them. The CDR3 coding sequence is TGTGCCAGCAGGTCCAGGGGGGCTGAGCAGTTCTTC. Encoded protein: CASRSRGAEQFF.

The chain is built from TRBV6-2 or TRBV6-3 and TRBJ2-1; 11 bases agree with TRBD2. Trimming took 3 bases from V and 10 from J; bases not matched to a gene: 5. The germline CDR1 and CDR2 sequences are MNHEY and SVGEGT. The CDR3 totals 14 residues. CDR3 DNA sequence: TGTGCCAGCAGTTATAGCGGGAGGGCCGGGGAGCAGTTCTTC. Encoded protein: CASSYSGRAGEQFF.